Following are 29 T cell receptor beta chains from one sample sequenced in a study of T cell responses to AZD1222 COVID-19 vaccine (dated by TCRdb to the early 2020s). The time point label, as the study defines it: about 28 days (+/-7) after the second vaccine dose. The library was generated by the immunoSEQ multiplex PCR assay. The immuneACCESS repertoire file appears here via TCRdb, limited to in-frame rearrangements. These files lack a portion of the clones; in checked studies, under half of the deficit traces to unresolved V genes, and the cause of the others is not known. This sample holds roughly 140,000 clones; 85% to 90% were observed only once. About a tenth of the sample comes from the top ten. The sequencing here drew on peripheral blood, taken 28 days after the second AZD1222 dose. Receptors were obtained from an adult who received the AZD1222 COVID-19 vaccine.

The gene calls are TRBV3-1 (or the pseudogene TRBV3-2) and TRBJ1-1; 8 positions agree with TRBD1. This CDR3 is built from 14 residues. J gave up 2 bases and V 4 bases, and 3 bases lay outside the gene matches. Germline-derived CDR1 and CDR2 are LGHDT and YNNKEL (reference sequence). This chain's CDR3 is CASSLQGVNTEAFF. In DNA form, the CDR3 reads TGTGCCAGCAGCCTACAGGGGGTTAACACTGAAGCTTTCTTT.

The chain has TRBV14 and TRBJ1-2; no definite D call. Looked up from germline, CDR1 is SGHDN and CDR2 is FVKESK. This CDR3 contains 14 residues. Trimming left V 1 base short and J 7 bases short, with 13 bases between. CDR3 sequence (DNA): TGTGCCAGCAGCCAAGGAAGTGTAATGGCTGGCTACACCTTC. Translating gives CASSQGSVMAGYTF.

This clone was seen more than once but under ten times. This sequence joins TRBV11-2 and TRBJ2-5; 7 positions match TRBD2. V was clipped by 6 bases and J by 3 bases; unmatched bases: 16. CDR3 length: 17 amino acids. CDR1 is SGHAT, CDR2 FQNNGV, per germline. In DNA form, the CDR3 reads TGTGCCAGCAGGACGACGAGGCTAGCGGATACCAAAGAGACCCAGTACTTC. The encoded protein is CASRTTRLADTKETQYF.

The V and J genes are TRBV18 and TRBJ2-1; 7 nucleotides align to TRBD1. The CDR3 runs 15 residues. V dropped 4 bases and J dropped 0; count of bases not matched to a gene: 3. CDR1 KGHSH and CDR2 LQKENI come from the germline V gene. The CDR3 spells CASSLQGFSYNEQFF. DNA for the CDR3: TGTGCCAGCTCACTACAGGGGTTCTCCTACAATGAGCAGTTCTTC.

The chain carries TRBV2 and TRBJ1-1; D gene unclear. The CDR3 runs to 16 residues. The germline V and J ends were trimmed by 1 base and 3 bases, with 15 bases remaining between them. In germline, CDR1 is SNHLY, CDR2 FYNNEI. Here the CDR3 DNA reads TGTGCCAGCAGTGAAGTTCAGGCAGTGGAGGACACTGAAGCTTTCTTT. Protein product: CASSEVQAVEDTEAFF.

The J gene is TRBJ2-1, the V gene TRBV28; D unclear. This CDR3 has 14 residues. Germline V lookup: CDR1 MDHEN, CDR2 SYDVKM. V lost 5 bases and J lost 0, with 8 bases in between. CDR3 coding DNA: TGTGCCAGCAGTCTTGATCCCTCCTACAATGAGCAGTTCTTC. Amino acids: CASSLDPSYNEQFF.

This clone appeared many times. V gene TRBV7-2 combines with J gene TRBJ1-4; D is unresolved. Germline assignment: CDR1 SGHTA and CDR2 FQGNSA. The CDR3 runs to 16 residues. V was clipped by 5 bases and J by 0 bases, with 13 bases between them. The CDR3 region is CASSLQSSTTNEKLFF. The DNA for the CDR3 is TGTGCCAGCAGCCTCCAAAGTTCCACAACTAATGAAAAACTGTTTTTT.

V gene TRBV15 combines with J gene TRBJ1-5; D possibly corresponds to TRBD1 (5 bases). Germline V gene lookup returns CDR1 LNHNV and CDR2 YYDKDF (reference sequence). Trimming cost V 1 base and J 7 bases, with 11 bases left between them. The CDR3 extends over 14 amino acids. The CDR3 here is CATSRGPWDQPQHF. The DNA for the CDR3 is TGTGCCACCAGCAGAGGGCCTTGGGACCAGCCCCAGCATTTT.

The rearrangement uses TRBV19 and TRBJ1-4; D is unresolved. V was shortened by 5 bases and J by 6 bases, with 7 bases between the two germline ends. The germline V gene encodes CDR1 LNHDA and CDR2 SQIVND (reference sequence). This CDR3 is built from 12 residues. The CDR3 spells CASSGFHEKLFF. CDR3 nucleotide sequence: TGTGCCAGTAGTGGCTTCCATGAAAAACTGTTTTTT.

Here the CDR3 reads CARSGTAEEYTGELFF. In DNA form, the CDR3 reads TGTGCCAGAAGCGGGACTGCAGAAGAGTACACCGGGGAGCTGTTTTTT. The rearrangement joins TRBV7-5 to TRBJ2-2; the D call of TRBD2 is as the table states it, not checked on the DNA. TRBV7-5 is listed as a pseudogene. The length of the CDR3 is 16 residues.

The chain combines TRBV30 with TRBJ1-4, with 7 bases matching TRBD1. The CDR3 totals 15 residues. Germline lookup yields CDR1 GTSNPN and CDR2 SVGIG (reference sequence). The ends lost 3 bases at V and 6 bases at J; junction bases unmatched: 10. DNA of the CDR3: TGTGCCTGGAGCCTCGGTTTTGGGACAGATGAAAAACTGTTTTTT. It yields the protein CAWSLGFGTDEKLFF.

This chain links TRBV25-1 with TRBJ2-1; 10 bases align to TRBD2. This CDR3 has 17 residues. Germline assignment: CDR1 MGHDK and CDR2 SYGVNS. Trimming removed 0 bases from V and 8 bases from J; junction bases left unmatched: 10. This chain's CDR3 is CASSEYRRGTSAHEQFF. CDR3 nucleotides: TGTGCCAGCAGTGAATATAGGCGAGGGACTAGCGCGCATGAGCAGTTCTTC.

The V call is TRBV18, the J call TRBJ2-3; D is tentatively TRBD1 or TRBD2 (5 bases each). The germline V gene has CDR1 KGHSH and CDR2 LQKENI. The CDR3 covers 15 residues. V was cut by 5 bases and J by 4 bases, with 16 bases left in between. CDR3 sequence (DNA): TGTGCCAGCTCAGAGGGACCTCCTCCGGCAGATACGCAGTATTTT. Encoded protein: CASSEGPPPADTQYF.

In its sample, this clone was seen a few times. The V and J genes are TRBV5-1 and TRBJ1-6; TRBD1 matches 11 bases. CDR1 SGHRS and CDR2 YFSETQ come from the germline V gene. Trimming took 3 bases from V and 10 from J; bases not matched to a gene: 6. The CDR3 is 15 residues long. CDR3 loop: CASSSDRGPTSPLHF. DNA of the CDR3: TGCGCCAGCAGCTCGGACAGGGGGCCAACATCACCCCTCCACTTT. The full variable domain, completed using reference TRBV5-1 and TRBJ1-6, is KAGVTQTPRYLIKTRGQQVTLSCSPISGHRSVSWYQQTPGQGLQFLFEYFSETQRNKGNFPGRFSGRQFSNSRSEMNVSTLELGDSALYLCASSSDRGPTSPLHFGNGTRLTVT.

The chain has TRBV11-1 and TRBJ2-2, with D possibly matching TRBD1 (5 bases). The germline V gene has CDR1 SGHAT and CDR2 FQDESV (reference sequence). This CDR3 region has 15 residues. V was shortened by 1 base and J by 1 base, with 7 bases between the two germline ends. The CDR3 region is CASSLDRGNTGELFF. The CDR3 DNA sequence: TGTGCCAGCAGCTTAGATAGGGGGAACACCGGGGAGCTGTTTTTT.

The rearrangement joins TRBV19 to TRBJ2-1, with no clear D. The germline gives CDR1 LNHDA, CDR2 SQIVND (reference sequence). V was clipped by 6 bases and J by 0 bases, with 15 bases between them. The CDR3 spans 16 residues. The CDR3 loop reads CASRTSDRSSYNEQFF. The CDR3 nucleotides are TGTGCCAGTAGGACCTCGGACCGGAGCTCCTACAATGAGCAGTTCTTC.

This chain uses TRBV28 with TRBJ2-3; D might be TRBD1 (5 bases). Germline-derived CDR1 and CDR2 are MDHEN and SYDVKM. The germline V and J ends were trimmed by 6 bases and 5 bases, with 15 bases remaining between them. The CDR3 sequence is 14 residues long. CDR3 loop: CASSTRAGLDTQYF. CDR3 coding DNA: TGTGCCAGCAGCACCCGAGCAGGGTTAGATACGCAGTATTTT. The complete variable domain, with remaining parts taken from reference TRBV28 and TRBJ2-3, reads DVKVTQSSRYLVKRTGEKVFLECVQDMDHENMFWYRQDPGLGLRLIYFSYDVKMKEKGDIPEGYSVSREKKERFSLILESASTNQTSMYLCASSTRAGLDTQYFGPGTRLTVL.

V and J are TRBV11-3 and TRBJ2-7; TRBD2 aligns across 9 bases. The germline V gene encodes CDR1 SGHNT and CDR2 YENEEA. V lost 4 bases, J lost 2 bases, and 9 bases stayed unmatched. The CDR3 totals 16 residues. CDR3 protein: CASSSGPRTSAYEQYF. The CDR3 DNA reads as TGTGCCAGCAGCTCAGGGCCCAGGACTAGCGCCTACGAGCAGTACTTC.

This clone was counted only a few times. The chain carries TRBV23-1 and TRBJ2-1, with D perhaps TRBD1 (5 bases). TRBV23-1 is sorted into the ORF group, with uncertain function. Between the trimmed V and J ends, which lost 9 bases and 6 bases, there was a span of 6 bases. The CDR3 is 10 residues long. CDR3 DNA: TGCGCCAGGGACACCAATGAGCAGTTCTTC. Residues: CARDTNEQFF.

J is TRBJ1-5 and V is TRBV7-9, with 10 bases fitting TRBD1. This CDR3 region has 18 residues. V trimming: 5 bases; J trimming: 0 bases; junction bases outside the gene matches: 10. Germline V gene lookup returns CDR1 SEHNR and CDR2 FQNEAQ (reference sequence). CDR3 amino acids: CASSRGQGGDNSNQPQHF. DNA of the CDR3: TGTGCCAGCAGCCGCGGACAGGGGGGAGACAATAGCAATCAGCCCCAGCATTTT. Complete variable domain (other parts from reference TRBV7-9 and TRBJ1-5): DTGVSQNPRHKITKRGQNVTFRCDPISEHNRLYWYRQTLGQGPEFLTYFQNEAQLEKSRLLSDRFSAERPKGSFSTLEIQRTEQGDSAMYLCASSRGQGGDNSNQPQHFGDGTRLSIL.

The CDR3 region has the DNA TGTGCCAGCAGCCGTGACAGGGGCACAGATACGCAGTATTTT. Its protein is CASSRDRGTDTQYF. The chain recombines TRBV7-2 with TRBJ2-3; 7 nucleotides match TRBD1. This CDR3 is built from 14 residues. The germline gives CDR1 SGHTA, CDR2 FQGNSA. The ends lost 5 bases at V and 1 base at J; junction bases unmatched: 3.

The chain carries TRBV28 and TRBJ1-2, with 7 nucleotides matching TRBD1. J gave up 4 bases and V 8 bases, and 13 bases lay outside the gene matches. Germline V gene sequence: CDR1 MDHEN, CDR2 SYDVKM. The CDR3 spans 15 residues. The chain's CDR3 is CASGSPTGQAYGYTF. The CDR3 DNA reads TGTGCCAGCGGGAGCCCGACAGGGCAAGCCTATGGCTACACCTTC.

The chain employs TRBV3-1 (or the pseudogene TRBV3-2) and TRBJ2-5, with 10 positions matching TRBD2. Looked up from germline, CDR1 is LGHDT and CDR2 is YNNKEL (reference sequence). J gave up 12 bases and V 1 base, and 11 bases lay outside the gene matches. The CDR3 runs 15 residues. CDR3 protein: CASSQGTSGNRTKYF. In DNA, the CDR3 is TGTGCCAGCAGCCAAGGAACTAGCGGGAACAGGACTAAGTACTTC.

The V gene is TRBV5-4, the J gene TRBJ1-6; D possibly corresponds to TRBD1 (6 bases). Trimming took off 4 bases at V and 7 bases at J, with 12 bases between the two ends. This CDR3 has 14 amino acids. Germline values: CDR1 SGHNT, CDR2 YYREEE (reference sequence). The CDR3 bases are TGTGCCAGCAGCGTCCCCGGGGGCAATTCACCCCTCCACTTT. It is translated as CASSVPGGNSPLHF.

This sequence joins TRBV19 and TRBJ1-2, with a weak D call TRBD1 (6 bases). Between the trimmed V and J ends, which lost 7 bases and 4 bases, there was a span of 13 bases. The CDR3 contains 13 residues. The germline V gene encodes CDR1 LNHDA and CDR2 SQIVND (reference sequence). CDR3 amino acids: CASTEGGIYGYTF. For the CDR3, the DNA is TGTGCCAGTACCGAAGGGGGAATCTATGGCTACACCTTC.

The V gene is TRBV10-3, the J gene TRBJ2-2, with D uncertain. Trimming stripped 2 bases from V and 6 bases from J, with 10 bases between. Germline values: CDR1 ENHRY, CDR2 SYGVKD. The CDR3 length is 14 residues. CDR3 in DNA: TGTGCCATCAGTGAGCGGACCGTCCCCGGGGAGCTGTTTTTT. It codes for CAISERTVPGELFF.

The chain combines TRBV30 with TRBJ1-6; TRBD1 matches 10 bases. The V segment lost 0 bases and the J segment 8 bases; nucleotides outside the gene matches: 7. Germline V gene lookup returns CDR1 GTSNPN and CDR2 SVGIG (reference sequence). The CDR3 is made up of 16 amino acids. CDR3 sequence (DNA): TGTGCCTGGAGTGTAAGAGGCGGGACAGGGGATTCACCCCTCCACTTT. Translating gives CAWSVRGGTGDSPLHF.

The chain combines TRBV19 with TRBJ2-1; D assignment may be TRBD1 or TRBD2 (5 bases each). The CDR3 covers 16 residues. Germline V gene lookup returns CDR1 LNHDA and CDR2 SQIVND (reference sequence). V was clipped by 0 bases and J by 6 bases, with 15 bases between them. The CDR3 sequence: CASSIEGTGGINEQFF. The CDR3 nucleotides read TGTGCCAGTAGTATAGAGGGGACGGGCGGAATCAATGAGCAGTTCTTC.

The chain is built from TRBV7-9 and TRBJ2-7; D perhaps matches TRBD1 (5 bases). This CDR3 has 13 residues. V lost 5 bases to trimming and J lost 2 bases, with 10 bases between them. Germline CDR1 and CDR2: SEHNR and FQNEAQ (reference sequence). The CDR3 DNA reads TGTGCCAGCAGCCCCCGACAGCCCTACGAGCAGTACTTC. Translating it yields CASSPRQPYEQYF.